This TCR beta chain stems from a study of blood T cell repertoires in COVID-19. For the study at large: Acute-phase and convalescent COVID-19 samples originated in the United States, Italy and Spain. PBMCs, B-cell-depleted T cells, or T cells provided the cDNA or gDNA that made up the material.

Seattle patients were enrolled while actively infected and followed longitudinally. With V trimmed by 3 bases and J by 10 bases, 0 bases remained unmatched. Looked up from germline, CDR1 is SEHNR and CDR2 is FQNEAQ (reference sequence). This CDR3 has 11 amino acids. TCRdb's copy holds only in-frame clones and misses some; the assay was immunoSEQ multiplex PCR. The sample holds hundreds of thousands of clones, nearly 90% seen once. Sequences were obtained from peripheral blood. The receptor was isolated from a woman between 25 and 40 years old with COVID-19, enrolled during active disease. V usage is TRBV7-9 and J usage is TRBJ2-1, with 7 bases that match TRBD2. CDR3 sequence (DNA): TGTGCCAGCAGCTTCGGGGGGGAGCAGTTCTTC. Amino acids: CASSFGGEQFF.